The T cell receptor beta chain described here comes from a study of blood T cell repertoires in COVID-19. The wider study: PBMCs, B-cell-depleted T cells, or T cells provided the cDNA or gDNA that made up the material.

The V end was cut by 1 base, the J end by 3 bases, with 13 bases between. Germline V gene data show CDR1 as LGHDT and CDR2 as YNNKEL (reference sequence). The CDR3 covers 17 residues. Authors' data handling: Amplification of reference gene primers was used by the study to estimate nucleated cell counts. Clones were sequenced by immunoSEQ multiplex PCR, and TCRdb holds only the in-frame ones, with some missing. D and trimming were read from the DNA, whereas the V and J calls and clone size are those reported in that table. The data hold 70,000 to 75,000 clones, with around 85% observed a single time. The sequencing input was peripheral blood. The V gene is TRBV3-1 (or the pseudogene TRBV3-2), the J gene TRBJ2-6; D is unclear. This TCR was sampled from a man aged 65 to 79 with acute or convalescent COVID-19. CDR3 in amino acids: CASSQGPVDNGANVLTF. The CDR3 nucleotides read TGTGCCAGCAGCCAAGGTCCAGTTGATAATGGGGCCAACGTCCTGACTTTC.